These 20 T cell receptor beta chains were all obtained from the same sample, sequenced in a study of blood T cell repertoires in COVID-19 (dated by TCRdb to 2019 to 2021). Library prep was done by the immunoSEQ multiplex PCR assay. Sourced from immuneACCESS, this table was stored by TCRdb with only in-frame sequences that have V and J called. A share of the clones is absent; for the studies checked, an unresolved V gene accounts for under half, and the remainder has no known explanation. The sample data list around 160,000 clones, and 84% of these were observed just once. Together, the top ten hold approximately 5.7% of the sample. Material for sequencing was PBMCs or T cells enriched from blood (not recorded which). Receptors were obtained from a woman in her fifties or sixties who had been exposed to COVID-19.

This chain uses TRBV21-1 with TRBJ2-1; the D call TRBD2 from the table was never checked on the DNA. TRBV21-1 is a pseudogene. This CDR3 is built from 15 residues. The CDR3 is CASSKGLGSYNEQFF. CDR3 coding DNA: TGTGCCAGCAGCAAGGGTCTAGGCTCCTACAATGAGCAGTTCTTC.

The chain joins TRBV2 to TRBJ1-5; 9 bases fit TRBD1. CDR1 and CDR2 (germline): SNHLY, FYNNEI. The ends lost 4 bases at V and 3 bases at J; junction bases unmatched: 7. This CDR3 region has 16 residues. The CDR3 protein is CASSGTGAAYNQPQHF. The CDR3 DNA is TGTGCCAGCAGTGGGACAGGGGCCGCCTACAATCAGCCCCAGCATTTT.

The chain's CDR3 is CASSYLAGGTTGELFF. The DNA of the CDR3 is TGTGCCAGCAGTTATCTAGCGGGGGGAACCACCGGGGAGCTGTTTTTT. V usage is TRBV6-5 and J usage is TRBJ2-2; 11 bases match TRBD2. The trim removed 3 bases at V and 4 bases at J, leaving 4 bases unmatched. Germline V lookup: CDR1 MNHEY, CDR2 SVGAGI. The CDR3 totals 16 residues.

The J gene is TRBJ1-6, the V gene TRBV6-2 or TRBV6-3, with D perhaps matching TRBD1 (5 bases). The CDR3 totals 14 residues. The ends were cut back, 2 bases at V and 11 bases at J, with 13 bases in the middle. The germline V gene encodes CDR1 MNHEY and CDR2 SVGEGT. The CDR3 DNA reads TGTGCCAGCAGTTACGAAGGCAGGGTGGCACCCCTCCACTTT. It encodes CASSYEGRVAPLHF.

The V call is TRBV7-3, the J call TRBJ1-2; D is unclear. The ends were cut back, 5 bases at V and 0 bases at J, with 19 bases in the middle. The CDR3 contains 17 residues. Germline CDR1 and CDR2: SGHTA and FQGTGA. The CDR3 protein is CASSLQKVPLANYGYTF. The CDR3 DNA is TGTGCCAGCAGCCTGCAAAAGGTCCCCCTAGCTAACTATGGCTACACCTTC.

This clone was recorded only once. This rearrangement joins TRBV5-6 to TRBJ2-1; 9 bases are a match to TRBD2. Germline V gives CDR1 SGHDT, CDR2 YYEEEE. The V and J ends lost 6 bases and 9 bases, in that order; junction bases with no gene match: 10. This CDR3 is built from 14 residues. For the CDR3, the DNA is TGTGCCAGCAAAATTAGCGGGAGACTCGGTGAGCAGTTCTTC. Its translation is CASKISGRLGEQFF.

This rearrangement joins TRBV3-1 (or the pseudogene TRBV3-2) to TRBJ2-7; no clear D gene. Per germline, CDR1 LGHDT and CDR2 YNNKEL (reference sequence). Trimming shortened V by 4 bases and J by 7 bases, and 5 bases separated the two germline ends. The CDR3 runs 10 residues. The chain's CDR3 is CASSLSEQYF. As DNA, the CDR3 is TGTGCCAGCAGCCTTTCTGAGCAGTACTTC.

There are a few counts of this clone. The genes are TRBV27 and TRBJ1-1; possible D gene TRBD1, 5 bases. This CDR3 spans 14 amino acids. V gave up 5 bases and J gave up 3 bases, with 13 bases separating them. The germline V gene encodes CDR1 MNHEY and CDR2 SMNVEV (reference sequence). The CDR3 region is CASSTQGRHTEAFF. CDR3 sequence (DNA): TGTGCCAGCAGTACGCAGGGTAGACACACTGAAGCTTTCTTT.

This chain joins TRBV5-4 and TRBJ2-5, with 9 positions matching TRBD2. The germline V gene has CDR1 SGHNT and CDR2 YYREEE (reference sequence). This CDR3 is 15 amino acids long. Losses at the gene ends were 3 bases for V and 4 bases for J; bases not matched to a gene: 7. The CDR3 spells CASSSLRGGGETQYF. The CDR3 region has the DNA TGTGCCAGCAGCTCCCTGCGGGGGGGAGGAGAGACCCAGTACTTC.

This chain connects TRBV7-6 to TRBJ2-5, with 8 bases fitting TRBD2. The J segment lost 4 bases and the V segment lost 5 bases, leaving 12 bases of the junction unmatched. Looked up from germline, CDR1 is SGHVS and CDR2 is FNYEAQ. The CDR3 spans 16 residues. The CDR3 sequence is CASSPFSGAMGETQYF. The CDR3 nucleotides read TGTGCCAGCAGCCCATTTAGCGGGGCGATGGGAGAGACCCAGTACTTC.

V is TRBV6-5 and J is TRBJ1-5; a possible D gene is TRBD1 (6 bases). Germline assignment: CDR1 MNHEY and CDR2 SVGAGI. Trimming took 1 base from V and 5 from J, leaving 15 bases between them. The CDR3 consists of 16 residues. This CDR3 reads CASSYFYREKDQPQHF. CDR3 bases: TGTGCCAGCAGTTACTTTTACAGGGAAAAGGATCAGCCCCAGCATTTT.

The rearrangement links TRBV3-1 (or the pseudogene TRBV3-2) to TRBJ2-1; TRBD2 agrees at 8 bases. The germline V gene has CDR1 LGHDT and CDR2 YNNKEL (reference sequence). Unmatched junction bases numbered 10, after V lost 1 base and J lost 8 bases. This CDR3 region has 16 residues. The CDR3 loop is CASSQARRGARDEQFF. CDR3 DNA: TGTGCCAGCAGCCAAGCACGGCGGGGGGCCAGGGATGAGCAGTTCTTC.

The chain combines TRBV9 with TRBJ1-6; 7 nucleotides line up with TRBD1. This CDR3 has 15 residues. V gave up 2 bases and J gave up 5 bases; unmatched junction bases: 4. Germline-derived CDR1 and CDR2 are SGDLS and YYNGEE. The CDR3 is CASSVRDSDNSPLHF. The CDR3, as DNA: TGTGCCAGCAGCGTCCGGGACAGTGATAATTCACCCCTCCACTTT.

V and J are TRBV19 and TRBJ1-5; 8 bases align to TRBD1. This CDR3 has 14 residues. Per the germline V gene, CDR1 is LNHDA and CDR2 is SQIVND (reference sequence). V trimming: 4 bases; J trimming: 7 bases; junction bases outside the gene matches: 6. The CDR3 DNA is TGTGCCAGTAGTAACGGACAGGGCAGCCAGCCCCAGCATTTT. Protein product: CASSNGQGSQPQHF.

This clone was observed a few times. The chain has TRBV6-6 and TRBJ1-3; no clear D. The V and J ends lost 2 bases and 0 bases respectively, with 8 bases between them. CDR3 length equals 15 residues. Germline values: CDR1 MNHNY, CDR2 SVGAGI (reference sequence). CDR3 nucleotide sequence: TGTGCCAGCAGTTACCCAGCGAGCTCTGGAAACACCATATATTTT. Translating gives CASSYPASSGNTIYF.

The chain links TRBV6-4 to TRBJ2-7; unclear D gene. Looked up from germline, CDR1 is MRHNA and CDR2 is SNTAGT. Trimming removed 0 bases from V and 2 bases from J, with 5 bases in between. The CDR3 loop spans 13 amino acids. The CDR3 protein is CASSDSATYEQYF. The DNA for the CDR3 is TGTGCCAGCAGTGACTCAGCTACCTACGAGCAGTACTTC.

The V call is TRBV7-9, the J call TRBJ1-3; 9 bases fit TRBD1. V lost 9 bases, J lost 4 bases, and 10 bases stayed unmatched. The CDR3 length is 15 residues. Germline CDR1 reads SEHNR; CDR2 reads FQNEAQ (reference sequence). The CDR3, as DNA: TGTGCCAGTACGGGACAGGGAATGGACGGAAACACCATATATTTT. Protein sequence: CASTGQGMDGNTIYF.

The chain has TRBV2 and TRBJ2-1; 11 bases fit TRBD2. The CDR3 is made up of 15 amino acids. J was trimmed by 7 bases and V by 7 bases; bases with no gene match: 9. The germline gives CDR1 SNHLY, CDR2 FYNNEI. The DNA for the CDR3 is TGTGCCAGCACGGAAATTAGCGGGAGGGTAAATGAGCAGTTCTTC. Translating it yields CASTEISGRVNEQFF.

This sequence joins TRBV7-2 and TRBJ2-1, with TRBD2 identical over 9 bases. This CDR3 spans 15 amino acids. Germline V gene sequence: CDR1 SGHTA, CDR2 FQGNSA. The V and J ends lost 6 bases and 4 bases, in that order; junction bases with no gene match: 7. CDR3 coding DNA: TGTGCCAGCAGTCCCAGCGGGGGGACATACAATGAGCAGTTCTTC. Its translation: CASSPSGGTYNEQFF.

The chain couples TRBV7-6 to TRBJ2-1, with 11 nucleotides matching TRBD2. Per the germline V gene, CDR1 is SGHVS and CDR2 is FNYEAQ. The CDR3 is 15 amino acids. J was trimmed by 6 bases and V by 6 bases; bases with no gene match: 7. CDR3 DNA: TGTGCCAGCAGACTAGCGGGAGAAGTAGTCAATGAGCAGTTCTTC. Protein sequence: CASRLAGEVVNEQFF. Supplemented by reference TRBV7-6 and TRBJ2-1, the full variable domain reads GAGVSQSPRYKVTKRGQDVALRCDPISGHVSLYWYRQALGQGPEFLTYFNYEAQQDKSGLPNDRFSAERPEGSISTLTIQRTEQRDSAMYRCASRLAGEVVNEQFFGPGTRLTVL.